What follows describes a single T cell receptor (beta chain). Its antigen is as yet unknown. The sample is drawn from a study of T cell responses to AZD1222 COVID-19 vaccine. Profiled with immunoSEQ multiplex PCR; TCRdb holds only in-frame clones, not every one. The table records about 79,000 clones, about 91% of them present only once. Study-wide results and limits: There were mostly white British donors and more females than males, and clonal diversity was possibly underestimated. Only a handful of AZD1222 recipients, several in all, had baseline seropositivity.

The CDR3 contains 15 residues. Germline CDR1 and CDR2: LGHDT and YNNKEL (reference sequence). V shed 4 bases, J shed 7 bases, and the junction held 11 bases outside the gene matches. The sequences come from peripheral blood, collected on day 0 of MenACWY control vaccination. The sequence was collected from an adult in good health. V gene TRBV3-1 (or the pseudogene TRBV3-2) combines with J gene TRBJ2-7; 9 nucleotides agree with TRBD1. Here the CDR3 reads CASSRLPGQGTEQYF. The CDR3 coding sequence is TGTGCCAGCAGCCGGCTACCGGGACAGGGTACGGAGCAGTACTTC.